This T cell receptor (beta chain) was found in a study of blood T cell repertoires in COVID-19. Study summary: Some COVID-19 samples were acute and others convalescent; all came from the United States, Italy and Spain. The analysed material was cDNA or gDNA that came from T cells, B-cell-depleted T cells, or PBMCs.

TCRdb's copy holds only in-frame clones and misses some; the assay was immunoSEQ multiplex PCR. The sample yields around 170,000 clones, around 83% seen once. Followed over time, Seattle patients had been enrolled while infection was active. The CDR3 is made up of 18 amino acids. CDR1 and CDR2 (germline): SGHTA, FQGNSA. After removal of 2 bases from V and 6 bases from J, the junction contained 10 bases not matched to a gene. The V gene is TRBV7-2, the J gene TRBJ2-1; 13 positions match TRBD2. The sequenced sample consisted of peripheral blood. The source of this sequence is a woman aged 70-85 years with COVID-19, enrolled during active disease. CDR3 DNA: TGTGCCAGCAGCTTAAACCACCGACTAGCGGGAGGAACCAATGAGCAGTTCTTC. Its translation is CASSLNHRLAGGTNEQFF. The variable domain in full, completed from reference TRBV7-2 and TRBJ2-1, reads GAGVSQSPSNKVTEKGKDVELRCDPISGHTALYWYRQSLGQGLEFLIYFQGNSAPDKSGLPSDRFSAERTGGSVSTLTIQRTQQEDSAVYLCASSLNHRLAGGTNEQFFGPGTRLTVL.